This T cell receptor beta chain appears in the sequencing data of a study of shared clonotypes between healthy human individuals. Several immunoSEQ plates received, in even portions, the genomic DNA of each subset. Assay used: immunoSEQ multiplex PCR; TCRdb lists only in-frame clones, some missing. The sample records over a million clones, around 98% being singletons. The sample was naive CD4+ T cells sorted from blood. Noted subset: CD45RA+ positively selected. The sequence was collected from a man aged 30-40 years in good health.

CDR3 amino acids: CASSFSGGGNTEAFF. The CDR3 DNA is TGCGCCAGCAGCTTTTCCGGGGGCGGGAACACTGAAGCTTTCTTT. The rearrangement joins TRBV5-1 to TRBJ1-1; D is possibly TRBD1 (6 bases). Germline values: CDR1 SGHRS, CDR2 YFSETQ. Trimming took off 2 bases at V and 1 base at J, with 12 bases between the two ends. This CDR3 comprises 15 residues.